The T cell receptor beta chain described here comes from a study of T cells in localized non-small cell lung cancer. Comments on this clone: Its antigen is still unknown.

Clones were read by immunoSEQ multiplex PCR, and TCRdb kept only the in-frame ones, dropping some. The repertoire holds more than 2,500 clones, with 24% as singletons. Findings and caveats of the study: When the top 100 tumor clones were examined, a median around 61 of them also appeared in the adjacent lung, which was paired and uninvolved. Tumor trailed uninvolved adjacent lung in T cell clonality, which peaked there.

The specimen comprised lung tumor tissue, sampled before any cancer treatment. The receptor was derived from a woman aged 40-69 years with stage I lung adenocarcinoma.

CDR3 loop: CSVESRAGTEAFF. The CDR3 DNA reads TGCAGCGTTGAATCCAGGGCGGGCACTGAAGCTTTCTTT. The J gene is TRBJ1-1, the V gene TRBV29-1; tentatively, D is TRBD1 (5 bases). Germline V CDR1 and CDR2: SQVTM, ANQGSEA. Trimming took off 2 bases at V and 4 bases at J, with 11 bases between the two ends. The CDR3 loop spans 13 amino acids.